The 16 T cell receptor beta chains presented below share a single source sample, sequenced in a study of brain T cells in children with intractable seizures. Clones were sequenced by immunoSEQ multiplex PCR, and TCRdb holds only the in-frame ones, with some missing. The sample contains about 320,000 clones, more than 85% of which appear only once. Specified time point: blood from clinic visit 5 months post-surgery; TSC patient then seizure free. Sequenced material: peripheral blood, taken 5 to 6 months after surgery. The receptors originated from a boy younger than two with tuberous sclerosis and intractable seizures.

The chain uses TRBV13 and TRBJ1-2; D is possibly TRBD1 (5 bases). This CDR3 contains 15 residues. Trimming pared 5 bases from V and 3 bases from J, leaving 16 bases between. Germline CDR1 and CDR2: PRHDT and FYEKMQ (reference sequence). This chain's CDR3 is CASSPGRGVYYGYTF. In DNA, the CDR3 is TGTGCCAGCAGCCCGGGGCGGGGGGTATACTATGGCTACACCTTC.

The chain employs TRBV14 and TRBJ2-7; D remains ambiguous. The CDR3 has 12 residues. The germline CDR1 and CDR2 sequences are SGHDN and FVKESK. Trimming shortened V by 4 bases and J by 11 bases, and 15 bases separated the two germline ends. In DNA, the CDR3 is TGTGCCAGCAGCCCCCGGACGGCCGTGAAGTACTTC. As protein: CASSPRTAVKYF. Complete variable domain (other parts from reference TRBV14 and TRBJ2-7): EAGVTQFPSHSVIEKGQTVTLRCDPISGHDNLYWYRRVMGKEIKFLLHFVKESKQDESGMPNNRFLAERTGGTYSTLKVQPAELEDSGVYFCASSPRTAVKYFGPGTRLTVT.

In this sample, this clone turned up a few times. The chain couples TRBV18 to TRBJ1-5, with D possibly TRBD1 on 5 matching bases. Deletions cut 3 bases from V and 4 bases from J, with 7 bases between. CDR1 and CDR2 from the germline V gene are KGHSH and LQKENI. This CDR3 is 13 amino acids long. DNA of the CDR3: TGTGCCAGCTCACCGGAGGGGAATCAGCCCCAGCATTTT. Translated, it gives CASSPEGNQPQHF.

V usage is TRBV29-1 and J usage is TRBJ2-3; D is ambiguous. This CDR3 contains 12 residues. Looked up from germline, CDR1 is SQVTM and CDR2 is ANQGSEA. Trimming took off 3 bases at V and 4 bases at J, with 8 bases between the two ends. The CDR3 region has the DNA TGCAGCGTTGACCCACGCCCAGATACGCAGTATTTT. Residues: CSVDPRPDTQYF.

The V gene is TRBV5-1, the J gene TRBJ2-3; the match to TRBD2 covers 7 bases. Germline V gene lookup returns CDR1 SGHRS and CDR2 YFSETQ. The CDR3 is 17 residues long. Unmatched junction bases numbered 7, after V lost 0 bases and J lost 0 bases. The CDR3 loop reads CASSLDMSSGSTDTQYF. CDR3 DNA: TGCGCCAGCAGCTTGGATATGTCTAGCGGAAGCACAGATACGCAGTATTTT. Using reference TRBV5-1 and TRBJ2-3 for the parts outside the CDR3, the full variable domain is KAGVTQTPRYLIKTRGQQVTLSCSPISGHRSVSWYQQTPGQGLQFLFEYFSETQRNKGNFPGRFSGRQFSNSRSEMNVSTLELGDSALYLCASSLDMSSGSTDTQYFGPGTRLTVL.

The chain couples TRBV11-3 to TRBJ1-5; no clear D gene. CDR3 length: 14 residues. Germline assignment: CDR1 SGHNT and CDR2 YENEEA. With 0 bases removed from V and 2 bases from J, the gap between germline ends came to 5 bases. In nucleotides, the CDR3 is TGTGCCAGCAGCTTAGAAGGAGGCAATCAGCCCCAGCATTTT. Residues: CASSLEGGNQPQHF.

The chain couples TRBV28 to TRBJ1-1, with D possibly being TRBD1 (6 bases). Between the trimmed V and J ends, which lost 5 bases and 3 bases, there was a span of 16 bases. CDR3 length: 15 amino acids. From germline, CDR1 is MDHEN and CDR2 SYDVKM. CDR3 sequence (DNA): TGTGCCAGCAGTCCCCTGGGGACAAGATACACTGAAGCTTTCTTT. Protein sequence: CASSPLGTRYTEAFF. The variable domain in full, with the rest retrieved from reference TRBV28 and TRBJ1-1, is DVKVTQSSRYLVKRTGEKVFLECVQDMDHENMFWYRQDPGLGLRLIYFSYDVKMKEKGDIPEGYSVSREKKERFSLILESASTNQTSMYLCASSPLGTRYTEAFFGQGTRLTVV.

The rearrangement links TRBV14 to TRBJ1-3; D ambiguous. V lost 0 bases and J lost 2, with 11 bases in between. This CDR3 spans 16 amino acids. Germline CDR1 SGHDN, CDR2 FVKESK. In DNA, the CDR3 is TGTGCCAGCAGCCAAGAATTAGTTACTACTGGAAACACCATATATTTT. Its protein is CASSQELVTTGNTIYF.

The genes are TRBV12-5 and TRBJ2-1; tentative D call: TRBD1 (6 bases). V was pared by 3 bases and J by 9 bases, with 12 bases between. The CDR3 loop spans 13 amino acids. Germline loops: CDR1 LGHNT, CDR2 FRNRAP. The CDR3 sequence is CASGFAPGAEQFF. The CDR3 DNA is TGTGCTAGTGGTTTCGCTCCAGGGGCTGAGCAGTTCTTC.

The gene calls are TRBV7-2 and TRBJ2-3; D tentatively fits TRBD1 or TRBD2 (5 bases each). CDR1 is SGHTA, CDR2 FQGNSA, per germline. This CDR3 comprises 16 residues. Trimming took off 1 base at V and 0 bases at J, with 11 bases between the two ends. The CDR3 is CASSLERGRSTDTQYF. CDR3 bases: TGTGCCAGCAGCTTAGAGAGGGGCCGAAGCACAGATACGCAGTATTTT.

The CDR3 spells CASATGTSGETQYF. The CDR3 nucleotides are TGTGCCAGTGCAACCGGGACATCCGGTGAGACCCAGTACTTC. The chain combines TRBV2 with TRBJ2-5; D possibly corresponds to TRBD1 (6 bases). Trimming removed 9 bases from V and 5 bases from J, with 19 bases in between. Germline CDR1 is SNHLY and CDR2 is FYNNEI. The CDR3 length is 14 residues.

The V and J genes are TRBV5-5 and TRBJ2-7; D is tentatively TRBD1 or TRBD2 (5 bases each). The germline V gene has CDR1 SGHKS and CDR2 YYEKEE (reference sequence). The CDR3 runs 12 residues. Trimming took off 3 bases at V and 7 bases at J, with 11 bases between the two ends. DNA of the CDR3: TGTGCCAGCAGCTGGTTGGGGGATGAGCAGTACTTC. This sequence encodes CASSWLGDEQYF. Drawing the rest from reference TRBV5-5 and TRBJ2-7, the complete variable domain is DAGVTQSPTHLIKTRGQQVTLRCSPISGHKSVSWYQQVLGQGPQFIFQYYEKEERGRGNFPDRFSARQFPNYSSELNVNALLLGDSALYLCASSWLGDEQYFGPGTRLTVT.

The chain carries TRBV28 and TRBJ2-1; 8 nucleotides align to TRBD2. The CDR3 loop spans 15 amino acids. Germline V gene lookup returns CDR1 MDHEN and CDR2 SYDVKM. V shed 7 bases and J 2 bases; nucleotides not matched to a gene: 7. The CDR3 DNA sequence: TGTGCCAGCATCCCGAGGGGACTAGCCTACAATGAGCAGTTCTTC. Amino acid sequence: CASIPRGLAYNEQFF.

The chain couples TRBV12-3 or TRBV12-4 to TRBJ2-2, with D uncertain. The CDR3 has 12 amino acids. Trimming took off 3 bases at V and 6 bases at J, with 5 bases between the two ends. The CDR3 spells CASSLGSGELFF. The DNA for the CDR3 is TGTGCCAGCAGTTTGGGATCCGGGGAGCTGTTTTTT.

The V gene is TRBV7-8, the J gene TRBJ1-3; no definite D call. There are 13 residues in the CDR3. Trimming removed 1 base from V and 4 bases from J, with 5 bases in between. Looked up from germline, CDR1 is SGHVS and CDR2 is FQNEAQ. CDR3: CASSLDPGNTIYF. CDR3 coding DNA: TGTGCCAGCAGCTTAGATCCAGGAAACACCATATATTTT.

The V gene is TRBV7-9, the J gene TRBJ1-5; perhaps TRBD1 as D (5 bases). CDR3 length equals 14 residues. Germline CDR1 and CDR2: SEHNR and FQNEAQ (reference sequence). The V end lost 5 bases, the J end lost 6 bases, and 14 bases lay between the germline ends. The CDR3 region is CASSPAGRGQPQHF. CDR3 bases: TGTGCCAGCAGCCCAGCGGGGCGCGGTCAGCCCCAGCATTTT.